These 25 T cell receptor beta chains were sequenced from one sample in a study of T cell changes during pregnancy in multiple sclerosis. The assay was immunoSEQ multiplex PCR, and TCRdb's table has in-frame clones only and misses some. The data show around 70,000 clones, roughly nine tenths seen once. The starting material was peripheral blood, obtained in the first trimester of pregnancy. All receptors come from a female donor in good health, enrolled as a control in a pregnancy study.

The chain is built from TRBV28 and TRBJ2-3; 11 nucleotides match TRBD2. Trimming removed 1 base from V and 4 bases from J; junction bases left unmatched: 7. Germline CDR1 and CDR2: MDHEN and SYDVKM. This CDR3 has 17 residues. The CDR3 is CASSLSLELAGADTQYF. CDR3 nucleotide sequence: TGTGCCAGCAGTTTATCGCTCGAACTAGCGGGAGCAGATACGCAGTATTTT.

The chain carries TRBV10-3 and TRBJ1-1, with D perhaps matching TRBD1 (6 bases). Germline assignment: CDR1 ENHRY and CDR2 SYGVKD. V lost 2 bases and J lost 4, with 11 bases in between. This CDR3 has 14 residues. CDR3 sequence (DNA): TGTGCCATCAGTGAGATGTTGGGGGCCACTGAAGCTTTCTTT. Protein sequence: CAISEMLGATEAFF.

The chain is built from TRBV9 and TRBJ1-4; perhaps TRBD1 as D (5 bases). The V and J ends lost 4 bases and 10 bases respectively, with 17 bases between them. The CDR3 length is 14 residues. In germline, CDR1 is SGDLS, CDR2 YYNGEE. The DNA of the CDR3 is TGTGCCAGCAGCTTCCGGGACTCAGTCGGAAAACTGTTTTTT. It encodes CASSFRDSVGKLFF.

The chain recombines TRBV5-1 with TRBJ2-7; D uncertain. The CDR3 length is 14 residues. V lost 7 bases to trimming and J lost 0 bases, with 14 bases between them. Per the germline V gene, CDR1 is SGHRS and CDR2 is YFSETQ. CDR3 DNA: TGCGCCAGCGCTTTGGTTGGCAACTCCTACGAGCAGTACTTC. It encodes CASALVGNSYEQYF. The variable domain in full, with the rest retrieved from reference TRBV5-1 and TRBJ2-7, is KAGVTQTPRYLIKTRGQQVTLSCSPISGHRSVSWYQQTPGQGLQFLFEYFSETQRNKGNFPGRFSGRQFSNSRSEMNVSTLELGDSALYLCASALVGNSYEQYFGPGTRLTVT.

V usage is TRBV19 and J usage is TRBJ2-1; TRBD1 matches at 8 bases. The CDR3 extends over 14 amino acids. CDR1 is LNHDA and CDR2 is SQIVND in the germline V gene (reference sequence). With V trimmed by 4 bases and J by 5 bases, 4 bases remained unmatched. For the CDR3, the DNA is TGTGCCAGTAGTAGAGGACAGGGTAACAATGAGCAGTTCTTC. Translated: CASSRGQGNNEQFF.

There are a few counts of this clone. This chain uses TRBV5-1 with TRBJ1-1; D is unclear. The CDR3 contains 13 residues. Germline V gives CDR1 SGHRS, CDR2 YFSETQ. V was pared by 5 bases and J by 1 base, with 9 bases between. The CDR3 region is CASREASNTEAFF. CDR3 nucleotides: TGCGCCAGCAGGGAGGCCTCGAACACTGAAGCTTTCTTT.

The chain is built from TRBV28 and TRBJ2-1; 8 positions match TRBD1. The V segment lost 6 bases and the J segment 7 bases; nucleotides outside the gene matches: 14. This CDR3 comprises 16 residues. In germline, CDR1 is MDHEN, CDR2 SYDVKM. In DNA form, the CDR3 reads TGTGCCAGCAGCCCGGACGGGGCAGGGGGCATGAATGAGCAGTTCTTC. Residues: CASSPDGAGGMNEQFF.

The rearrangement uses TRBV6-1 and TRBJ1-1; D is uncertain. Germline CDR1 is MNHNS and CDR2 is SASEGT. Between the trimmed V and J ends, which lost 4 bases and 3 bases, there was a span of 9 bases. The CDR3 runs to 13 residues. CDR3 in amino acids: CASSVVGDTEAFF. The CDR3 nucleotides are TGTGCCAGCAGTGTGGTCGGGGACACTGAAGCTTTCTTT.

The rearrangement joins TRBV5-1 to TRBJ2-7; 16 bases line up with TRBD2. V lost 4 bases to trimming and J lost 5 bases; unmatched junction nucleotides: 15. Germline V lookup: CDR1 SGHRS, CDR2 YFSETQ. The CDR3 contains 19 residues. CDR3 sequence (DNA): TGCGCCAGCAGCCTCACCGGGACTAGCGGGAGGGCCCGGGGAAACGAGCAGTACTTC. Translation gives CASSLTGTSGRARGNEQYF. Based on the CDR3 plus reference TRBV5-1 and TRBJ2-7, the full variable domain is KAGVTQTPRYLIKTRGQQVTLSCSPISGHRSVSWYQQTPGQGLQFLFEYFSETQRNKGNFPGRFSGRQFSNSRSEMNVSTLELGDSALYLCASSLTGTSGRARGNEQYFGPGTRLTVT.

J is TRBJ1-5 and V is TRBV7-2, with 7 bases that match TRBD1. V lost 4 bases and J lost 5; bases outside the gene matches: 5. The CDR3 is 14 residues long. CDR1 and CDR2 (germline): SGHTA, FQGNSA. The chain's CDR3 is CASSSRQGYQPQHF. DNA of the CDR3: TGTGCCAGCAGCTCCCGACAGGGATATCAGCCCCAGCATTTT.

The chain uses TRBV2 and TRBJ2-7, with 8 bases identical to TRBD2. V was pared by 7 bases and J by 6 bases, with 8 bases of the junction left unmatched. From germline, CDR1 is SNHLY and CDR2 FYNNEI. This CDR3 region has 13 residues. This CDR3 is CASTGTRRREQYF. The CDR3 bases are TGTGCCAGCACCGGGACTAGGCGCCGCGAGCAGTACTTC.

This chain's CDR3 is CASTLNTEAFF. The CDR3, as DNA: TGTGCCAGCACCCTAAACACTGAAGCTTTCTTT. The chain uses TRBV2 and TRBJ1-1; D remains unclear. Trimming cost V 7 bases and J 2 bases, with 5 bases left between them. The germline gives CDR1 SNHLY, CDR2 FYNNEI. The CDR3 is 11 residues long.

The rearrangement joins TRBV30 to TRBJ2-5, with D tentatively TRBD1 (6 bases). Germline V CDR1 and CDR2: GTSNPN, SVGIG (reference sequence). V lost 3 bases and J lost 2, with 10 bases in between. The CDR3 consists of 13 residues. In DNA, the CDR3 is TGTGCCTGGAGCTCCGGACAGCAAGAGACCCAGTACTTC. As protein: CAWSSGQQETQYF.

The DNA of the CDR3 is TGTGCCAGCAGCTTACGGGGACAGGGACTAAACACCATATATTTT. Its translation: CASSLRGQGLNTIYF. J is TRBJ1-3 and V is TRBV5-4; 9 bases agree with TRBD1. The CDR3 spans 15 residues. After removal of 2 bases from V and 6 bases from J, the junction contained 6 bases not matched to a gene. Germline CDR1 is SGHNT and CDR2 is YYREEE (reference sequence).

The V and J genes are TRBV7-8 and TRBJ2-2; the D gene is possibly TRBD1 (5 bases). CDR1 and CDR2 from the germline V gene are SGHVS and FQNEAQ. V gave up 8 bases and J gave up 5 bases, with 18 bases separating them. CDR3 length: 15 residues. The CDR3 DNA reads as TGTGCCAGCGGCGGACAAAGATGGAGAACCGGGGAGCTGTTTTTT. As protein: CASGGQRWRTGELFF.

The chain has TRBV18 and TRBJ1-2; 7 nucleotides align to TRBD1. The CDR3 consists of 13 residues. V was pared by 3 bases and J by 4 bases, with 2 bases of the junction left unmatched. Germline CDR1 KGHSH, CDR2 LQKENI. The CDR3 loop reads CASSPTGSYGYTF. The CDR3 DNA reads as TGTGCCAGCTCACCGACAGGGAGCTATGGCTACACCTTC.

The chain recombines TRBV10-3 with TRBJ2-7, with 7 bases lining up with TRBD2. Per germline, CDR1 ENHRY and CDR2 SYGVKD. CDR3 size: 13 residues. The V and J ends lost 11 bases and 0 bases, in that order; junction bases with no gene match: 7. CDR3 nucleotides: TGTGCCGCGAGCGGGGCCAGCTCCTACGAGCAGTACTTC. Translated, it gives CAASGASSYEQYF.

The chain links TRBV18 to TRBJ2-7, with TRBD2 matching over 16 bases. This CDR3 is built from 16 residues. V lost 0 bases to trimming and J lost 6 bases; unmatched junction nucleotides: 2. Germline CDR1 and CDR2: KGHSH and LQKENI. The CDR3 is CASSPPGLAGGTEQYF. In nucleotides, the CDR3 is TGTGCCAGCTCACCACCGGGACTAGCGGGAGGGACCGAGCAGTACTTC.

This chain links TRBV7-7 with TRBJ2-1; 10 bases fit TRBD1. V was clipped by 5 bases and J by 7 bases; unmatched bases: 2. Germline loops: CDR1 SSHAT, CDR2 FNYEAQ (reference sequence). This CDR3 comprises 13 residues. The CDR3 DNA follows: TGTGCCAGCAGCGCGGACAGGGGGAATGAGCAGTTCTTC. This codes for CASSADRGNEQFF.

The chain's CDR3 is CASSQGRTGWVNTEAFF. CDR3 DNA sequence: TGCGCCAGCAGCCAAGGTCGGACAGGGTGGGTGAACACTGAAGCTTTCTTT. J is TRBJ1-1 and V is TRBV4-1; TRBD1 agrees at 8 bases. There are 17 residues in the CDR3. Looked up from germline, CDR1 is MGHRA and CDR2 is YSYEKL. With 1 base clipped from V and 0 bases from J, the junction kept 7 bases outside the gene matches.

CDR3 sequence: CASSIPRDGQPQHF. The CDR3 region has the DNA TGTGCCAGTAGTATTCCGAGGGATGGTCAGCCCCAGCATTTT. The chain is built from TRBV19 and TRBJ1-5; no firm D call. The CDR3 runs to 14 residues. Trimming shortened V by 3 bases and J by 6 bases, and 12 bases separated the two germline ends. Germline lookup yields CDR1 LNHDA and CDR2 SQIVND (reference sequence). Full variable domain (rest looked up from reference TRBV19 and TRBJ1-5): DGGITQSPKYLFRKEGQNVTLSCEQNLNHDAMYWYRQDPGQGLRLIYYSQIVNDFQKGDIAEGYSVSREKKESFPLTVTSAQKNPTAFYLCASSIPRDGQPQHFGDGTRLSIL.

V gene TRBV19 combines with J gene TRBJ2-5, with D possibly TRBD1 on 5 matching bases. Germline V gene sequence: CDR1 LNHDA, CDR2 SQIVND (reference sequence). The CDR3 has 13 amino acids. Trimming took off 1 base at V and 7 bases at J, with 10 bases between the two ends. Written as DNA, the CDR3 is TGTGCCAGTAGTATAGGCAGCACAGGGACCCAGTACTTC. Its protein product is CASSIGSTGTQYF. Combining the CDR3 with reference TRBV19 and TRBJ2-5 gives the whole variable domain DGGITQSPKYLFRKEGQNVTLSCEQNLNHDAMYWYRQDPGQGLRLIYYSQIVNDFQKGDIAEGYSVSREKKESFPLTVTSAQKNPTAFYLCASSIGSTGTQYFGPGTRLLVL.

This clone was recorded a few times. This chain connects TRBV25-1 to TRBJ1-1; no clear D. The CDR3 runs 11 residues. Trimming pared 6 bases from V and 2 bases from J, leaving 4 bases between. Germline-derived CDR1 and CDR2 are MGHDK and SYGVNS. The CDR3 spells CASSRNTEAFF. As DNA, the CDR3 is TGTGCCAGCAGCCGTAACACTGAAGCTTTCTTT.

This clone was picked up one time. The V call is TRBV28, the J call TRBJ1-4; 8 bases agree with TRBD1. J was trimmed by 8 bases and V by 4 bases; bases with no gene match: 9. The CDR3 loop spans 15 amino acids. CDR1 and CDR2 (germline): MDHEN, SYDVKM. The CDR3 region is CASSSLQGVGEKLFF. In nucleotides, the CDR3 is TGTGCCAGCAGTTCGCTACAGGGGGTAGGGGAAAAACTGTTTTTT.

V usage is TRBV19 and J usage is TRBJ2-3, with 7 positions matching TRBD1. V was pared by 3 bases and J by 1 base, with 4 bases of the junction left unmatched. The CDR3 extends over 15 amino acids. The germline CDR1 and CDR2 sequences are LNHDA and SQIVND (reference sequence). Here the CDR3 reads CASSMRTGGTDTQYF. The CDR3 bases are TGTGCCAGTAGTATGCGTACAGGGGGCACAGATACGCAGTATTTT.